These T cell receptor beta chains were read from a single sample in a study of shared clonotypes between healthy human individuals. This table comes from immunoSEQ multiplex PCR, and its TCRdb copy is limited to in-frame clones, with some not included. The table includes hundreds of thousands of clones, around 97% detected once. Sequenced sample: naive CD4+ T cells sorted from blood. These receptors were taken from a woman in her 30s in good health. The CDR3 runs from the conserved cysteine through the conserved F or W. A D gene is named only where the DNA matches it firmly. Size is stated for part of the rows, as once, few or many counts, or as a class when the clone is expanded.

TRBJ2-1,-,TRBV7-2,-,CASSTINEQFF
TRBJ2-1,-,TRBV28,-,CASSLRMRPYNEQFF
TRBJ2-1,-,TRBV19,TRBD2,CASSIGGVVRQFF
TRBJ1-2,-,TRBV6-1,TRBD1,CASERGTGSYYGYTF
TRBJ2-2,-,TRBV6-6,-,CASSWDGSNTGELFF
TRBJ1-5,-,TRBV18,-,CASSSGWGFQPQHF
TRBJ1-5,-,TRBV7-9,-,CASSCSGPLCPQHF
TRBJ1-2,-,TRBV4-1,-,CASSRTILGSDGYTF
TRBJ2-7,-,TRBV11-2,TRBD1,CASSLGQGGRRLAYEQYF
TRBJ1-1,-,TRBV6-6,-,CASSYVFGGGTEAFF
TRBJ2-1,-,TRBV7-8,TRBD2,CASSLFRTSGSYNEQFF
TRBJ1-6,-,TRBV27,TRBD1,CASSLSPGQGISPLHF
TRBJ2-1,-,TRBV25-1,-,CASSDVSGSYNEQFF
TRBJ1-4,once,TRBV19,TRBD1,CASSQGTGGEKLFF
TRBJ1-5,-,TRBV7-6,-,CASTPQPQHF
TRBJ2-3,-,TRBV7-2,TRBD2,CASSLAEFSTDTQYF
TRBJ2-7,-,TRBV2,-,CASSGLKRPSYEQYF
TRBJ2-7,-,TRBV29-1,TRBD1,CSAGMTGNEQYF
TRBJ2-1,-,TRBV25-1,-,CASSRRGNNEQFF
TRBJ1-1,once,TRBV10-3,TRBD1,CAISETGAATEAFF
TRBJ1-1,-,TRBV7-2,-,CASSWGGTEAFF
TRBJ2-4,-,TRBV4-2,TRBD2,CASSATGAGGPENIQYF
TRBJ2-5,-,TRBV6-1,TRBD1,CASSKQGWETQYF
TRBJ1-2,-,TRBV2,-,CASILGGQPELGYTF
TRBJ2-1,-,TRBV4-1,-,CASSKGELVRVRRNEQFF
TRBJ1-1,-,TRBV19,-,CASTKVVAMNTEAFF
TRBJ2-2,-,TRBV10-3,-,CAIQDPGELFF
TRBJ2-7,-,TRBV6-5,-,CATGPGRNVYEQYF
TRBJ2-1,-,TRBV7-8,TRBD2,CASSLARGGRAGNEQFF
TRBJ1-1,few,TRBV11-2,-,CASSLDRVDTEAFF
TRBJ2-5,-,TRBV11-1,-,CASSLGAEQETQYF
TRBJ2-7,-,TRBV5-8,-,CASSLVLGATSYEQYF
TRBJ1-2,-,TRBV13,TRBD1,CASSTRQGPYGYTF
TRBJ1-2,-,TRBV14,-,CASSHDRYYGYTF
TRBJ2-5,-,TRBV5-1,-,CASSLEGYQETQYF
TRBJ1-2,-,TRBV6-1,TRBD1,CASGQGTNGYTF
TRBJ2-7,-,TRBV27,-,CASSQTSSYEQYF
TRBJ2-2,once,TRBV18,-,CASSPPPSQNTGELFF
TRBJ2-1,-,TRBV27,-,CASSLFHDLSSYNEQFF